Detailed here is one T cell receptor beta chain. This CDR3 spans 16 amino acids. Trimming removed 4 bases at V and 0 bases at J, with 15 bases between. Germline-derived CDR1 and CDR2 are MNHEY and SMNVEV (reference sequence). These data originate in a study of blood T cell repertoires in COVID-19. Study-wide background: Acute and convalescent COVID-19 specimens originated in the United States, Italy and Spain. Sample material is recorded as cDNA or gDNA derived from T cells, B-cell-depleted T cells, or PBMCs.

How the authors handled the data: The assay estimated nucleated cells by amplifying reference gene primers. TCRdb's table, derived via immunoSEQ multiplex PCR, lists solely in-frame clones and lacks some. The DNA gave D and trimming, while V, J and clone size come from that table. Here the sample spans more than 65,000 clones, roughly 82% being singletons. The gene calls are TRBV27 and TRBJ1-2; D possibly corresponds to TRBD1 (5 bases). The TCR comes from a human donor in a cohort sampled during active COVID-19. The sequencing sample was made of peripheral blood. CDR3 loop: CASSSWGRTTNYGYTF. The DNA for the CDR3 is TGTGCCAGCAGTTCCTGGGGCCGTACGACTAACTATGGCTACACCTTC.